The 29 T cell receptor beta chains below were found in one sample sequenced in a study of blood T cells in healthy people across ages. The authors ran a second PCR of about 7 to 12 cycles using a sample-barcoded 5' primer and a J-beta primer mix. TCRdb redid the calling of the 5' RACE reads with MiXCR, one entry per CDR3 protein. This sample has fewer than 600,000 distinct CDR3 sequences; about 26% occur once, and the top ten carry 3% to 4.5%. These data were also filed under a second study, of T cells of mothers and their children.

The sequenced sample consisted of blood. Every receptor here comes from a boy between 2 and 10 years old in good health.

On this clonotype: A much larger clonotype is one base distant, so this may be a read error. This chain connects TRBV6-2 or TRBV6-3 to TRBJ2-5; D is unresolved. With the DNA end fitting TRBJ2-7 better, the J assignment may be wrong. The CDR3 has 14 residues. The germline gives CDR1 MNHEY, CDR2 SVGEGT. CDR3 sequence: CASSYFGESYEQYF. In DNA, the CDR3 is TGTGCCAGCAGTTACTTTGGCGAGAGCTACGAGCAGTACTTC.

The CDR3 bases are TGTGCCAGCAGCTTAGTATCCGGTGACGCCGCAGATACGCAGTATTTT. Protein product: CASSLVSGDAADTQYF. The J gene is TRBJ2-3, the V gene TRBV7-2; D gene uncertain. V lost 1 base and J 4 bases, leaving 15 bases between the germline ends. The CDR3 loop spans 16 amino acids. The germline CDR1 and CDR2 sequences are SGHTA and FQGNSA.

Regarding this clonotype: The junction departs from the called germline gene at one end, perhaps through a read error. The gene calls are TRBV7-7 and TRBJ2-5; 14 bases map to TRBD2. CDR1 SSHAT and CDR2 FNYEAQ come from the germline V gene (reference sequence). The length of the CDR3 is 20 residues. The CDR3 reads CVSSLHAKGLAGVQGETQYF. As DNA, the CDR3 is TGTGTCAGCAGCTTACACGCGAAGGGACTAGCGGGAGTTCAGGGAGAGACCCAGTACTTC.

The chain links TRBV7-2 to TRBJ2-5, with 8 bases aligning to TRBD1. The CDR3 is 15 residues long. Losses at the gene ends were 5 bases for V and 1 base for J; bases not matched to a gene: 6. The V gene's germline CDR1 is SGHTA and CDR2 FQGNSA. The CDR3 spells CASSTDREAQETQYF. CDR3 sequence (DNA): TGTGCCAGCAGCACGGACAGGGAAGCCCAAGAGACCCAGTACTTC.

The V and J genes are TRBV12-3 or TRBV12-4 and TRBJ2-1; a weak D match, TRBD2 (7 bases). This CDR3 has 14 residues. V dropped 3 bases and J dropped 5 bases, with 11 bases sitting between them. CDR3 DNA sequence: TGTGCCAGCAGTTTTGGGGGGGGGCACAATGAGCAGTTCTTC. It translates to CASSFGGGHNEQFF.

The chain recombines TRBV6-2 or TRBV6-3 with TRBJ2-1; TRBD2 agrees at 8 bases. TRBJ2-5 explains the end of the DNA better; the J call may be wrong. From germline, CDR1 is MNHEY and CDR2 SVGEGT. CDR3 length: 17 amino acids. The CDR3 is CASSSLPLRGVGETQYF. CDR3 DNA sequence: TGTGCCAGCAGTTCCCTCCCCTTGCGGGGGGTTGGGGAGACCCAGTACTTC.

The V and J genes are TRBV11-3 and TRBJ2-2; D is undetermined. This CDR3 contains 12 residues. V gave up 1 base and J gave up 7 bases, with 4 bases separating them. CDR1 and CDR2 from the germline V gene are SGHNT and YENEEA. CDR3 amino acids: CASSLAGGELFF. The CDR3 nucleotides are TGTGCCAGCAGCTTAGCCGGCGGGGAGCTGTTTTTT.

This clonotype was detected only a few times. This chain joins TRBV29-1 and TRBJ2-6; possibly TRBD1 for D (5 bases). This CDR3 is built from 15 residues. Trimming removed 4 bases at V and 3 bases at J, with 13 bases between. Germline values: CDR1 SQVTM, CDR2 ANQGSEA. The chain's CDR3 is CSVVGADSGANVLTF. CDR3 DNA sequence: TGCAGCGTTGTTGGGGCTGATAGTGGGGCCAACGTCCTGACTTTC.

The chain carries TRBV4-3 and TRBJ2-4, with TRBD2 matching 8 bases. The CDR3 is made up of 15 amino acids. Germline values: CDR1 LGHNA, CDR2 YSLEER. V was clipped by 4 bases and J by 6 bases; unmatched bases: 8. The CDR3 loop reads CASSPQAGEANIQYF. The CDR3, as DNA: TGCGCCAGCAGCCCTCAAGCGGGAGAGGCAAACATTCAGTACTTC.

V and J are TRBV9 and TRBJ1-6; 7 bases align to TRBD1. The CDR3 length is 18 residues. Per germline, CDR1 SGDLS and CDR2 YYNGEE. J lost 2 bases, V lost 4 bases, and 12 bases had no gene match. The CDR3 spells CASSQARDRGAYNSPLHF. CDR3 coding DNA: TGTGCCAGCAGCCAGGCTAGGGACAGAGGGGCCTATAATTCACCCCTCCACTTT.

The chain recombines TRBV20-1 with TRBJ2-3; tentatively, D is TRBD1 or TRBD2 (5 bases each). Per the germline V gene, CDR1 is DFQATT and CDR2 is SNEGSKA (reference sequence). The CDR3 length is 14 residues. Trimming removed 5 bases at V and 2 bases at J, with 14 bases between. The DNA of the CDR3 is TGCAGTGCTTTCTCTACGGGGCTCACAGATACGCAGTATTTT. Amino acids: CSAFSTGLTDTQYF.

This clonotype was counted between two and nine times. The chain carries TRBV25-1 and TRBJ1-6, with TRBD1 identical over 11 bases. V lost 3 bases, J lost 10 bases, and 2 bases stayed unmatched. Germline-derived CDR1 and CDR2 are MGHDK and SYGVNS. The CDR3 extends over 14 amino acids. This CDR3 is CASSEDRGLSPLHF. In DNA form, the CDR3 reads TGTGCCAGCAGTGAGGACAGGGGGCTCTCACCCCTCCACTTT.

In its sample, this clonotype was seen a few times. The chain has TRBV10-3 and TRBJ2-5, with 8 positions matching TRBD1. Judging by the DNA end, TRBJ2-7 fits better; the J call may be wrong. The CDR3 is made up of 17 amino acids. Germline-derived CDR1 and CDR2 are ENHRY and SYGVKD. CDR3 protein: CAISELKIRQGRYEQYF. CDR3 DNA: TGTGCCATCAGTGAGTTGAAAATTAGACAGGGGCGCTACGAGCAGTACTTC.

In this sample, this clonotype turned up a few times. The V call is TRBV6-5, the J call TRBJ1-1; unclear D gene. The germline V gene has CDR1 MNHEY and CDR2 SVGAGI. The CDR3 is 15 residues long. V dropped 2 bases and J dropped 0 bases, with 10 bases sitting between them. This CDR3 is CASSYDGYMNTEAFF. CDR3 nucleotide sequence: TGTGCCAGCAGTTACGATGGGTACATGAACACTGAAGCTTTCTTT.

The CDR3 nucleotides read TGTGCCAGCAGCGACAGGGGGATAGGCAAAAACATTCAGTACTTC. This encodes CASSDRGIGKNIQYF. J is TRBJ2-4 and V is TRBV7-2, with 9 bases aligning to TRBD1. The CDR3 has 15 residues. Germline V gives CDR1 SGHTA, CDR2 FQGNSA. Germline trimming cut 5 bases from V and 3 bases from J; bases unmatched to any gene: 5.

The rearrangement joins TRBV6-5 to TRBJ2-7; weak D call: TRBD2 (6 bases). With 0 bases removed from V and 0 bases from J, the gap between germline ends came to 15 bases. The CDR3 loop spans 17 amino acids. Germline CDR1 and CDR2: MNHEY and SVGAGI. CDR3 DNA sequence: TGTGCCAGCAGTTACTCGACATTACGGGGGAGCTCCTACGAGCAGTACTTC. Encoded protein: CASSYSTLRGSSYEQYF.

The table lists this clonotype with a few counts. The rearrangement joins TRBV14 to TRBJ2-7; possibly TRBD1 or TRBD2 for D (5 bases each). CDR3 size: 21 residues. Per the germline V gene, CDR1 is SGHDN and CDR2 is FVKESK. Between the trimmed V and J ends, which lost 1 base and 3 bases, there was a span of 31 bases. The CDR3 DNA follows: TGTGCCAGCAGCCAAGGTACGGGGACCCCGGGGAAGGAAGGAAATTTCTACGAGCAGTACTTC. Amino acid sequence: CASSQGTGTPGKEGNFYEQYF.

This clonotype was detected only a few times. V usage is TRBV20-1 and J usage is TRBJ2-5, with 9 bases aligning to TRBD2. The CDR3 has 15 residues. Germline CDR1 and CDR2: DFQATT and SNEGSKA (reference sequence). J gave up 5 bases and V 0 bases, and 7 bases lay outside the gene matches. CDR3 region: CSARDPAGGGETQYF. The CDR3 coding sequence is TGCAGTGCTAGAGATCCCGCGGGAGGGGGTGAGACCCAGTACTTC.

The V call is TRBV12-3 or TRBV12-4, the J call TRBJ1-4; D remains ambiguous. Trimming removed 3 bases from V and 8 bases from J, with 7 bases in between. The CDR3 totals 12 residues. The CDR3 is CASSFDWEKLFF. CDR3 sequence (DNA): TGTGCCAGCAGTTTCGATTGGGAAAAACTGTTTTTT.

This clonotype was seen ten or more times. V usage is TRBV7-9 and J usage is TRBJ1-4; D is possibly TRBD1 (6 bases). CDR1 is SEHNR, CDR2 FQNEAQ, per germline (reference sequence). V dropped 5 bases and J dropped 8 bases, with 9 bases sitting between them. The CDR3 length is 12 residues. The CDR3 loop is CASSRDREKLFF. For the CDR3, the DNA is TGTGCCAGCAGCCGCGACAGGGAAAAACTGTTTTTT.

This clonotype has ten or more counts. The rearrangement uses TRBV9 and TRBJ2-1; TRBD1 aligns across 7 bases. Looked up from germline, CDR1 is SGDLS and CDR2 is YYNGEE. CDR3 length equals 15 residues. The ends lost 0 bases at V and 4 bases at J; junction bases unmatched: 4. The CDR3 region has the DNA TGTGCCAGCAGCGTAGCGGGACAGACATACAATGAGCAGTTCTTC. Residues: CASSVAGQTYNEQFF.

This clonotype was seen a handful of times. The chain carries TRBV21-1 and TRBJ1-2; the table's D call of TRBD1 was not tested on the DNA. TRBV21-1 is shown as a pseudogene. CDR3 size: 13 residues. The DNA of the CDR3 is TGTGCCAGCAGCACCCGGTCCGTTGGAGGCTACACCTTC. It encodes CASSTRSVGGYTF.

This clonotype was seen a handful of times. This chain joins TRBV9 and TRBJ2-7; 7 nucleotides align to TRBD2. V shed 4 bases and J 4 bases; nucleotides not matched to a gene: 11. Germline CDR1 and CDR2: SGDLS and YYNGEE. The CDR3 is 15 residues long. As DNA, the CDR3 is TGTGCCAGCAGCCCGGCGAGCGGGAAAACTTACGAGCAGTACTTC. Translation gives CASSPASGKTYEQYF.

The chain uses TRBV3-1 and TRBJ2-7, with 8 bases aligning to TRBD1. The CDR3 sequence is 12 residues long. Germline assignment: CDR1 LGHDT and CDR2 YNNKEL (reference sequence). V trimming: 11 bases; J trimming: 3 bases; junction bases outside the gene matches: 6. As DNA, the CDR3 is TGTGCCGTTCAGACAGGGGTCTACGAGCAGTACTTC. Translation gives CAVQTGVYEQYF.

This clonotype was found a few times. The chain employs TRBV5-4 and TRBJ2-1, with TRBD1 matching 8 bases. The junction had 5 bases not matched to a gene; V was cut back by 3 bases and J by 3 bases. This CDR3 spans 15 amino acids. From germline, CDR1 is SGHNT and CDR2 YYREEE (reference sequence). CDR3 amino acids: CASSSRQGIYNEQFF. CDR3 coding DNA: TGTGCCAGCAGCTCCCGACAGGGGATCTACAATGAGCAGTTCTTC.

This clonotype was picked up a small number of times. This chain links TRBV5-8 with TRBJ1-2; D unresolved. The CDR3 is made up of 12 amino acids. Germline CDR1 is SGHTS and CDR2 is YDEGEE. Trimming took off 1 base at V and 12 bases at J, with 13 bases between the two ends. The chain's CDR3 is CASSLRPGINTF. CDR3 sequence (DNA): TGTGCCAGCAGCTTGAGACCGGGCATCAACACCTTC.

The chain employs TRBV4-3 and TRBJ2-2; D gene unclear. This CDR3 spans 14 amino acids. Germline V gene data show CDR1 as LGHNA and CDR2 as YSLEER. V was trimmed by 1 base and J by 6 bases, leaving 9 bases between them. CDR3 protein: CASSQVWGPGELFF. Written as DNA, the CDR3 is TGCGCCAGCAGCCAAGTTTGGGGTCCCGGGGAGCTGTTTTTT.

The chain is built from TRBV29-1 and TRBJ1-1, with D possibly TRBD1 on 6 matching bases. CDR1 is SQVTM, CDR2 ANQGSEA, per germline. The CDR3 covers 13 residues. Trimming pared 6 bases from V and 9 bases from J, leaving 20 bases between. This CDR3 reads CSVLYPGEGQAFF. CDR3 coding DNA: TGCAGCGTCCTTTACCCAGGGGAAGGTCAAGCTTTCTTT.

The V and J genes are TRBV29-1 and TRBJ2-7; D perhaps matches TRBD2 (6 bases). V was clipped by 6 bases and J by 4 bases, with 13 bases between them. CDR1 SQVTM and CDR2 ANQGSEA come from the germline V gene. The CDR3 is 12 residues long. This CDR3 is CSVAEGSYEQYF. The DNA for the CDR3 is TGCAGCGTGGCGGAGGGGTCATACGAGCAGTACTTC.